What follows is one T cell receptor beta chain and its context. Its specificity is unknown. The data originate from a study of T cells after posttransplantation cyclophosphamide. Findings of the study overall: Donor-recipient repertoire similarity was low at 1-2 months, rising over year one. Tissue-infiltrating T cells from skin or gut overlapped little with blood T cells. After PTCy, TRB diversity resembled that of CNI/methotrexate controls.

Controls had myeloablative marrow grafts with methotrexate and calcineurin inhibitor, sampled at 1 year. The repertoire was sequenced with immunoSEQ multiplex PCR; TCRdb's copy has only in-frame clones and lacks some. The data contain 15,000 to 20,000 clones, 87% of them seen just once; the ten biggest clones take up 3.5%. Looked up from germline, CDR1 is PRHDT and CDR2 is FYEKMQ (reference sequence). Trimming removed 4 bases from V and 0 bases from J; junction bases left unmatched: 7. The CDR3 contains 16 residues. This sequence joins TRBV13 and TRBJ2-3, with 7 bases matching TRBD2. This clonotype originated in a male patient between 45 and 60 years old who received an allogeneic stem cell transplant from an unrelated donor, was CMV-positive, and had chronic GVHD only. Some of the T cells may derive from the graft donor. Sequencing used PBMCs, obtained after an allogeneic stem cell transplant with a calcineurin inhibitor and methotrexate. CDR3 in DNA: TGTGCCAGCAGCTCCTTTCGGGGGGACAGCACAGATACGCAGTATTTT. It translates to CASSSFRGDSTDTQYF.